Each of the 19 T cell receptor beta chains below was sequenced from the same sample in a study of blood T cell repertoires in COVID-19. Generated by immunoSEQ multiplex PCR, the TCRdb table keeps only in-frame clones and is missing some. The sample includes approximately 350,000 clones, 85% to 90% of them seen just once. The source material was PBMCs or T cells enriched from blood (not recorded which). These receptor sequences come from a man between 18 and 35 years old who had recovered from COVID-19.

The chain's CDR3 is CASSSETAWRDTIYF. CDR3 in DNA: TGTGCCAGCAGTTCCGAGACAGCCTGGAGGGACACCATATATTTT. The gene calls are TRBV28 and TRBJ1-3, with D possibly matching TRBD1 (5 bases). This CDR3 has 15 residues. Looked up from germline, CDR1 is MDHEN and CDR2 is SYDVKM. V lost 4 bases, J lost 8 bases, and 18 bases lay in between.

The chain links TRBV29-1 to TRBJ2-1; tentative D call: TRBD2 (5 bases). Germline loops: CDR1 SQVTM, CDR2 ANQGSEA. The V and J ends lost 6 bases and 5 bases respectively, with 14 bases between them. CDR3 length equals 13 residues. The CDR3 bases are TGCAGCGTCTCTAGCCCCGAAGACAATGAGCAGTTCTTC. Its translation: CSVSSPEDNEQFF.

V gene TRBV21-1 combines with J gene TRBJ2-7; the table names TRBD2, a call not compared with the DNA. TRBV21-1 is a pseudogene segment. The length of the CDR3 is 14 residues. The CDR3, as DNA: TGTGCCAGCAGCCCGGGGGGAGGACCCTACGAGCAGTACTTC. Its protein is CASSPGGGPYEQYF.

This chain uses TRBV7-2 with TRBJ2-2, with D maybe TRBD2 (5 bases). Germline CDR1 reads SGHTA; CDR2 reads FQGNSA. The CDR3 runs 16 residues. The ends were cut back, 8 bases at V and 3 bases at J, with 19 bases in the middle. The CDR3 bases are TGTGCCAGCCGGAAACGGAGTAGCGACGACACCGGGGAGCTGTTTTTT. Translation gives CASRKRSSDDTGELFF.

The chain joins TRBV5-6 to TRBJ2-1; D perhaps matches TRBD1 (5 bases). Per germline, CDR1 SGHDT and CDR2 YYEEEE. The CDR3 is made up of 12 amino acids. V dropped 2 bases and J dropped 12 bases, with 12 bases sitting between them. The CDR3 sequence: CASSFVGQGQFF. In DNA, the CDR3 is TGTGCCAGCAGCTTTGTCGGCCAGGGGCAGTTCTTC. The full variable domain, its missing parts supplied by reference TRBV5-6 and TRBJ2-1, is DAGVTQSPTHLIKTRGQQVTLRCSPKSGHDTVSWYQQALGQGPQFIFQYYEEEERQRGNFPDRFSGHQFPNYSSELNVNALLLGDSALYLCASSFVGQGQFFGPGTRLTVL.

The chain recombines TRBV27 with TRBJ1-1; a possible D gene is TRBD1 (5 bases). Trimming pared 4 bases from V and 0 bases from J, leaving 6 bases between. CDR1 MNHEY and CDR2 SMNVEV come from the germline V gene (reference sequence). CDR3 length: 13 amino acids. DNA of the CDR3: TGTGCCAGCAGTTCGACAGTGAACACTGAAGCTTTCTTT. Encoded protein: CASSSTVNTEAFF.

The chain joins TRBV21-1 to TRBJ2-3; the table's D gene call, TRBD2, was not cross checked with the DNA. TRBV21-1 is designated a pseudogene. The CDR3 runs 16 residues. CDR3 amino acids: CASSIQPRDFADTQYF. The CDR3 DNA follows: TGTGCCAGCAGCATACAGCCTCGGGATTTCGCAGATACGCAGTATTTT.

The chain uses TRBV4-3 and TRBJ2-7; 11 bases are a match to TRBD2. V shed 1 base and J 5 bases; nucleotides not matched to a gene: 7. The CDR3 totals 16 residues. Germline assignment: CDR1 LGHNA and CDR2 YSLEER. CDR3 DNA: TGCGCCAGCAGCCAAGGACTAGCGGGAAAGATCCACGAGCAGTACTTC. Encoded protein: CASSQGLAGKIHEQYF.

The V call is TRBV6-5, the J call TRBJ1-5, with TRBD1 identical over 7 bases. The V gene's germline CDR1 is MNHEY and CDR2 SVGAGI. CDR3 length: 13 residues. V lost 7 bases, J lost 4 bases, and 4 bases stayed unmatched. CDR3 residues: CASTAQGNQPQHF. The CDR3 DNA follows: TGTGCCAGCACGGCACAGGGGAATCAGCCCCAGCATTTT.

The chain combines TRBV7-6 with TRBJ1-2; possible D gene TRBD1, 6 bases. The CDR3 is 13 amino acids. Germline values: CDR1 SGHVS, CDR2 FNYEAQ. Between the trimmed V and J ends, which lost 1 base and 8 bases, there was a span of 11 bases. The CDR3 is CASSLEQGDGYTF. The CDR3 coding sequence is TGTGCCAGCAGCTTAGAACAGGGTGACGGCTACACCTTC.

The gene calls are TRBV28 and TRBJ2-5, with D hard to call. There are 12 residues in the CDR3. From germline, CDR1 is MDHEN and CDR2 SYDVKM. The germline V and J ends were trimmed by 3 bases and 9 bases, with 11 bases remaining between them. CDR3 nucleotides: TGTGCCAGCAGTTTGCTCCCGTCGGCCCAGTACTTC. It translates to CASSLLPSAQYF.

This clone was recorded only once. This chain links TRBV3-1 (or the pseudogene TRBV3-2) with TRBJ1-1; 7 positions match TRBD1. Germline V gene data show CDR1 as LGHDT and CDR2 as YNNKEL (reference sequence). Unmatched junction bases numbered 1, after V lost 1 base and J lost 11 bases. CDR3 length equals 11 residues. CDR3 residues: CASSQAGGAFF. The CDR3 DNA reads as TGTGCCAGCAGCCAAGCAGGGGGGGCTTTCTTT.

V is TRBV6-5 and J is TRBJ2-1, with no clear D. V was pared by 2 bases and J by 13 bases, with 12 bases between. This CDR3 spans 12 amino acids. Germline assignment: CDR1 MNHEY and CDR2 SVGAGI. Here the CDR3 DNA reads TGTGCCAGCAGTTACCAACACCCCCCCCAGTTCTTC. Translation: CASSYQHPPQFF.

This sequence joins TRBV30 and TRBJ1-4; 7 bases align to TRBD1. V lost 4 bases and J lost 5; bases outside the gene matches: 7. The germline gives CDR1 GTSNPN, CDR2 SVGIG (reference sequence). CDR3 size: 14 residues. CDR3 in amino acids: CAWTRTGSNEKLFF. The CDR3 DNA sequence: TGTGCCTGGACAAGGACAGGATCGAATGAAAAACTGTTTTTT.

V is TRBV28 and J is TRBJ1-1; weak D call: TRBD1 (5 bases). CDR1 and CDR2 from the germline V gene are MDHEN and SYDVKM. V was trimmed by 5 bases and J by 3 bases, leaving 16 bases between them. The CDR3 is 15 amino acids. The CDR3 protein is CASSPGGNSHTEAFF. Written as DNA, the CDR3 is TGTGCCAGCAGTCCGGGGGGGAACTCGCACACTGAAGCTTTCTTT. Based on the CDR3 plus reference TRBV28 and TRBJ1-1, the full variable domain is DVKVTQSSRYLVKRTGEKVFLECVQDMDHENMFWYRQDPGLGLRLIYFSYDVKMKEKGDIPEGYSVSREKKERFSLILESASTNQTSMYLCASSPGGNSHTEAFFGQGTRLTVV.

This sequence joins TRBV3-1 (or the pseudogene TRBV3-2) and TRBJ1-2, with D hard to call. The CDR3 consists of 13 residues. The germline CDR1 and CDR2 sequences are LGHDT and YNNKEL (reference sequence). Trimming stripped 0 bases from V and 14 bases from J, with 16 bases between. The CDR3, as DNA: TGTGCCAGCAGCCAAGATTCATTACCGGGATGGACCTTC. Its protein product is CASSQDSLPGWTF.

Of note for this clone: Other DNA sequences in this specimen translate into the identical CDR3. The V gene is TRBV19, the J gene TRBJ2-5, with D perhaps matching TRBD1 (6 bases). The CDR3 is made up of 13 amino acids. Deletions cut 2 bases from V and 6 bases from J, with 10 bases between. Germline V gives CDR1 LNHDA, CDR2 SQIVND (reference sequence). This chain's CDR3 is CASSIRGMKTQYF. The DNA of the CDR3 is TGTGCCAGTAGTATAAGGGGGATGAAGACCCAGTACTTC.

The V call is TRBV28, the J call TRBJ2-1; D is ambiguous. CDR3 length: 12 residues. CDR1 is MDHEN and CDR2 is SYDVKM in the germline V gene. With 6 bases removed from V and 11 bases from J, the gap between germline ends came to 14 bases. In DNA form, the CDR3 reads TGTGCCAGCAGATTGCGACTGGAGAAGCAGTTCTTC. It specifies CASRLRLEKQFF. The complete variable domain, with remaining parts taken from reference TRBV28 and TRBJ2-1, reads DVKVTQSSRYLVKRTGEKVFLECVQDMDHENMFWYRQDPGLGLRLIYFSYDVKMKEKGDIPEGYSVSREKKERFSLILESASTNQTSMYLCASRLRLEKQFFGPGTRLTVL.

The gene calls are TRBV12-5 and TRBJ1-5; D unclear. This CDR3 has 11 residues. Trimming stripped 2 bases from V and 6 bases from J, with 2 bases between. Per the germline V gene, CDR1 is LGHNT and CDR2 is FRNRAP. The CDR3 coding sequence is TGTGCTAGTGGTTTGCGTCAGCCCCAGCATTTT. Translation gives CASGLRQPQHF.